These T cell receptor beta chains were read from a single sample in a study of T cell changes during pregnancy in multiple sclerosis. Sequencing was performed with immunoSEQ multiplex PCR; in TCRdb, only in-frame clones are kept and a portion is missing. Of about 20,000 clones listed, about 87% were seen once; the top ten hold 13%. Source: CD8+ T cells from peripheral blood mononuclear cells, taken in the third trimester of pregnancy. These receptors were collected from a female donor in good health, enrolled as a control in a pregnancy study. Each CDR3 is given with its conserved first and last residue. A D gene is named only where the DNA matches it firmly. Size is stated for part of the rows, as once, few or many counts, or as a class when the clone is expanded.

15 | . | TRBJ1-1 | TRBV29-1 | . | TGCAGCGTTGAAGGACAGGCCGAGATGAACACTGAAGCTTTCTTT | CSVEGQAEMNTEAFF
14 | . | TRBJ2-1 | TRBV28 | . | TGTGCCAGCAGTATCAGGGCCGAGTACAATGAGCAGTTCTTC | CASSIRAEYNEQFF
13 | . | TRBJ2-7 | TRBV4-1 | once | TGCGCCAGCAGCCAAGAAGGACAGCCGGAGCAGTACTTC | CASSQEGQPEQYF
13 | . | TRBJ2-5 | TRBV27 | . | TGTGCCAGCAGTTTGGGAGGTTGGGAGACCCAGTACTTC | CASSLGGWETQYF
16 | TRBD1 | TRBJ1-4 | TRBV15 | few | TGTGCCACCAGCAGAGATGGGGGGACAGGGGGCGAAAAACTGTTTTTT | CATSRDGGTGGEKLFF
15 | TRBD1 | TRBJ2-1 | TRBV7-9 | once | TGTGCCAGCAGCCAACTCCAGGGGGCGGGCAATGAGCAGTTCTTC | CASSQLQGAGNEQFF
14 | . | TRBJ2-7 | TRBV7-9 | . | TGTGCCAGCAGCTTGATGACAGGAGGTAACGAGCAGTACTTC | CASSLMTGGNEQYF
15 | . | TRBJ1-6 | TRBV7-8 | . | TGTGCCAGCGGGGGGAAGAGGGAAATGTATTCACCCCTCCACTTT | CASGGKREMYSPLHF
17 | TRBD2 | TRBJ2-1 | TRBV10-3 | . | TGTGCCATCAGTGAGGGTCCTAGCGGGGGGCCTCGGGATGAGCAGTTCTTC | CAISEGPSGGPRDEQFF
15 | TRBD2 | TRBJ2-5 | TRBV25-1 | . | TGTGCCAGCAGTGTAAGCGGGAGGGCCTTGGAGACCCAGTACTTC | CASSVSGRALETQYF
15 | TRBD1 | TRBJ2-1 | TRBV4-2 | . | TGTGCCAGCAGCCCCGGGACAGGGGACTACAATGAGCAGTTCTTC | CASSPGTGDYNEQFF
14 | TRBD1 | TRBJ2-7 | TRBV27 | . | TGTGCCAGCAGGAGATTAGGGACAGCATACGAGCAGTACTTC | CASRRLGTAYEQYF
15 | . | TRBJ2-7 | TRBV27 | . | TGTGCCAGCAGTTTAGAACAGGACAGTGCCTACGAGCAGTACTTC | CASSLEQDSAYEQYF
13 | . | TRBJ2-5 | TRBV2 | once | TGTGCCAGCAATATAAGGTTGCGGGAGACCCAGTACTTC | CASNIRLRETQYF
15 | TRBD2 | TRBJ2-1 | TRBV6-4 | . | TGTGCCAGCAGTGCGGTAGCGGGAGAGTACAATGAGCAGTTCTTC | CASSAVAGEYNEQFF
14 | . | TRBJ2-3 | TRBV10-3 | . | TGTGCCATCAGTGAGTCGGCCGGCACAGATACGCAGTATTTT | CAISESAGTDTQYF
17 | TRBD1 | TRBJ2-4 | TRBV5-6 | . | TGTGCCAGCAGCTCGGCGGGACAGGGTAGGGACAAAAACATTCAGTACTTC | CASSSAGQGRDKNIQYF
14 | . | TRBJ2-7 | TRBV4-1 | . | TGCGCCAGCAGCCAAGATGTTGTAACCTACGAGCAGTACTTC | CASSQDVVTYEQYF
16 | TRBD2 | TRBJ2-1 | TRBV27 | . | TGTGCCAGCAGTGCAGGCACGGCTAGCGGCGTTAGGGAGCAGTTCTTC | CASSAGTASGVREQFF
11 | . | TRBJ2-1 | TRBV19 | . | TGTGCCAGTAGCTTCGGGAATGCAATGTTCTTC | CASSFGNAMFF
14 | TRBD2 | TRBJ2-1 | TRBV4-1 | few | TGCGCCAGCAGGCCCGCCGGGGGGTACAATGAGCAGTTCTTC | CASRPAGGYNEQFF
15 | . | TRBJ1-3 | TRBV28 | . | TGTGCCAGCAGTTTAAATCCGAGCTCTGGAAACACCATATATTTT | CASSLNPSSGNTIYF
17 | TRBD1 | TRBJ2-1 | TRBV10-3 | . | TGTGCCATCAGTGCCGCGCACCGGGACAGGCCCTACAATGAGCAGTTCTTC | CAISAAHRDRPYNEQFF
17 | TRBD2 | TRBJ2-1 | TRBV11-2 | . | TGTGCCAGCAGCTTCCCAAGGGCGGGAGGCGGGGGGAATGAGCAGTTCTTC | CASSFPRAGGGGNEQFF
15 | TRBD1 | TRBJ2-7 | TRBV28 | . | TGTGCCAGCAACAACCCGGGACAGGGGAGAAACGAGCAGTACTTC | CASNNPGQGRNEQYF
14 | . | TRBJ2-7 | TRBV30 | once | TGTGCCTGGAGTGTACGAAGCCTCTCCTACGAGCAGTACTTC | CAWSVRSLSYEQYF
14 | . | TRBJ2-2 | TRBV27 | once | TGTGCCAGTTCCCCGGGACAAAACACCGGGGAGCTGTTTTTT | CASSPGQNTGELFF
14 | . | TRBJ1-1 | TRBV2 | . | TGTGCCAGCAGTGATGCGGGGGCGAACACTGAAGCTTTCTTT | CASSDAGANTEAFF
15 | TRBD1 | TRBJ1-5 | TRBV28 | few | TGTGCCAGCAGTTACAGGGGGATTGGGCATCAGCCCCAGCATTTT | CASSYRGIGHQPQHF
15 | TRBD1 | TRBJ2-3 | TRBV27 | . | TGTGCCAGCAGTTTACAGGGGGCTAGCACAGATACGCAGTATTTT | CASSLQGASTDTQYF
15 | . | TRBJ1-5 | TRBV15 | . | TGTGCCACCAGCAGAGATCGCGGCCTAAATCAGCCCCAGCATTTT | CATSRDRGLNQPQHF
14 | TRBD1 | TRBJ1-1 | TRBV5-6 | once | TGTGCCAGCAGCTTGGCGCCCGGGACAGGCGAAGCTTTCTTT | CASSLAPGTGEAFF
15 | TRBD2 | TRBJ2-1 | TRBV5-1 | . | TGCGCCAGCAGCTTGGCCAGCGGGGGGCCCCAGGAGCAGTTCTTC | CASSLASGGPQEQFF
15 | . | TRBJ2-2 | TRBV6-5 | once | TGTGCCAGCAGTTACTTAACAGTGAACACCGGGGAGCTGTTTTTT | CASSYLTVNTGELFF
13 | TRBD2 | TRBJ2-1 | TRBV14 | . | TGTGCCAGCAGCTTAAAACGGGGGGGGCGGCAGTTCTTC | CASSLKRGGRQFF
13 | . | TRBJ1-1 | TRBV5-1 | . | TGCGCCAGCAGTGTTGGGGGGACCACTGAAGCTTTCTTT | CASSVGGTTEAFF
13 | . | TRBJ1-1 | TRBV6-1 | . | TGTGCCAGCAGTGAAGGCAAACTGACTGAAGCTTTCTTT | CASSEGKLTEAFF
14 | . | TRBJ2-3 | TRBV5-1 | . | TGCGCCAGCAGCTTGGTGGCCAGCACAGATACGCAGTATTTT | CASSLVASTDTQYF
12 | . | TRBJ2-5 | TRBV29-1 | . | TGCAGCGTACCTAGCGAGCAAGAGACCCAGTACTTC | CSVPSEQETQYF
16 | TRBD2 | TRBJ2-5 | TRBV7-9 | . | TGTGCCAGCAGCTTAATCATTGTCGGGAGGAGCGAGACCCAGTACTTC | CASSLIIVGRSETQYF
12 | TRBD1 | TRBJ1-3 | TRBV7-9 | . | TGTGCCATTGGGACAGGGGGAAACACCATATATTTT | CAIGTGGNTIYF
12 | TRBD1 | TRBJ1-1 | TRBV27 | medium-sized | TGTGCCAGCAGCACAGGGGGCCCTGAAGCTTTCTTT | CASSTGGPEAFF
15 | TRBD2 | TRBJ2-1 | TRBV27 | . | TGTGCCAGCAGCTCCGGGACTAGCGCGTACAATGAGCAGTTCTTC | CASSSGTSAYNEQFF
14 | . | TRBJ2-3 | TRBV7-3 | . | TGTGCCAGCAGCTTAGAGCTAGTAGGAGATACGCAGTATTTT | CASSLELVGDTQYF
14 | . | TRBJ1-1 | TRBV6-5 | . | TGTGCCAGCAGTTACCGTGGACACCTCACTGAAGCTTTCTTT | CASSYRGHLTEAFF
17 | TRBD1 | TRBJ1-1 | TRBV7-9 | . | TGTGCCAGCAGCCATGGACAGGGGGGCCCCCTGGGCACTGAAGCTTTCTTT | CASSHGQGGPLGTEAFF
14 | . | TRBJ2-7 | TRBV9 | . | TGTGCCAGCAGCCCCCAATCTGAGGCCTACGAGCAGTACTTC | CASSPQSEAYEQYF
13 | TRBD2 | TRBJ2-3 | TRBV7-8 | . | TGTGCCAGCAAGCGGGAAAGCACAGATACGCAGTATTTT | CASKRESTDTQYF
15 | TRBD2 | TRBJ2-2 | TRBV28 | . | TGTGCCAGCAGTCCTGGGACTAGCGAAACCGGGGAGCTGTTTTTT | CASSPGTSETGELFF
15 | TRBD1 | TRBJ2-1 | TRBV28 | . | TGTGCCAGCAGTTTATTGGGACAGGGGTGGGATGAGCAGTTCTTC | CASSLLGQGWDEQFF
17 | . | TRBJ2-2 | TRBV9 | . | TGTGCCAGCAGCGTAGCGAGTCGGTCCCTTAAGTCCGGGGAGCTGTTTTTT | CASSVASRSLKSGELFF